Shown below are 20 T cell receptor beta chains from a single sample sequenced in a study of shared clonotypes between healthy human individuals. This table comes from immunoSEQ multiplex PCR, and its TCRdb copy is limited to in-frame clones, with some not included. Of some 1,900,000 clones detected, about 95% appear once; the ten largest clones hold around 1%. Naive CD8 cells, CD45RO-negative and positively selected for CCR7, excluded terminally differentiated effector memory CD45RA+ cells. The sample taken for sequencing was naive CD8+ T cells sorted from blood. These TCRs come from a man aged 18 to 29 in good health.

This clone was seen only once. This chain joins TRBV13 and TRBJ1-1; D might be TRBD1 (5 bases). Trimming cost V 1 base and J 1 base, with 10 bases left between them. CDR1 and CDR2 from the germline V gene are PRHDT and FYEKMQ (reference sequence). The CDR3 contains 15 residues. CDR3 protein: CASSLVGGANTEAFF. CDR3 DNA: TGTGCCAGCAGCTTAGTCGGGGGAGCGAACACTGAAGCTTTCTTT.

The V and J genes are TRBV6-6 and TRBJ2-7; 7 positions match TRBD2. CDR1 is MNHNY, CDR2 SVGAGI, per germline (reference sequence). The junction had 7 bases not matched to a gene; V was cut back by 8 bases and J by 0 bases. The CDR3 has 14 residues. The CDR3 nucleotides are TGTGCCAGCGGGGGGGACTCGATCTCCTACGAGCAGTACTTC. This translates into CASGGDSISYEQYF.

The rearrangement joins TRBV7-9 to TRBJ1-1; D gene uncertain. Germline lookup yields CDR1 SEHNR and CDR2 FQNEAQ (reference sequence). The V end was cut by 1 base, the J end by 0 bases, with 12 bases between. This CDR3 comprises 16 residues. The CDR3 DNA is TGTGCCAGCAGCTTAGTGGCAGGCTACATGAACACTGAAGCTTTCTTT. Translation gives CASSLVAGYMNTEAFF.

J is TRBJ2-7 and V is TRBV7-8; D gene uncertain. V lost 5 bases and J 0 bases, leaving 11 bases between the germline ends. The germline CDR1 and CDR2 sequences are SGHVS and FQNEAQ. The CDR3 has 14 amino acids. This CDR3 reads CASSIPESSYEQYF. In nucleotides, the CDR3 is TGTGCCAGCAGCATTCCCGAAAGCTCCTACGAGCAGTACTTC.

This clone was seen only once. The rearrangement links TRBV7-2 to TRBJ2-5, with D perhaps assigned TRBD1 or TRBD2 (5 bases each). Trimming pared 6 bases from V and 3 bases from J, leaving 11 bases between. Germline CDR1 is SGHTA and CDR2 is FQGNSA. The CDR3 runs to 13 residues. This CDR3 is CASSWDPEETQYF. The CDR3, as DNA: TGTGCCAGCAGTTGGGACCCGGAAGAGACCCAGTACTTC.

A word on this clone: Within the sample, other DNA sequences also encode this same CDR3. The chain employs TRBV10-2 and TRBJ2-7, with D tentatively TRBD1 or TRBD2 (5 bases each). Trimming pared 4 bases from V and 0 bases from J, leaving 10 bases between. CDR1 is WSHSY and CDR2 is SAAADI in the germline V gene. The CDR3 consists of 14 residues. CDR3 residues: CASSGAGSSYEQYF. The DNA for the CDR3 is TGCGCCAGCAGTGGGGCAGGGAGCTCCTACGAGCAGTACTTC.

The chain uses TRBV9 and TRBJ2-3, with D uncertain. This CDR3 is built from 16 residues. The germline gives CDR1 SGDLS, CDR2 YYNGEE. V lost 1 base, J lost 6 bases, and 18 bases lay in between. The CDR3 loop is CASSVPGDWQGDTQYF. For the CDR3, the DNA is TGTGCCAGCAGCGTACCGGGTGACTGGCAAGGGGATACGCAGTATTTT. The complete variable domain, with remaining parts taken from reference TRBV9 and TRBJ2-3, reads DSGVTQTPKHLITATGQRVTLRCSPRSGDLSVYWYQQSLDQGLQFLIQYYNGEERAKGNILERFSAQQFPDLHSELNLSSLELGDSALYFCASSVPGDWQGDTQYFGPGTRLTVL.

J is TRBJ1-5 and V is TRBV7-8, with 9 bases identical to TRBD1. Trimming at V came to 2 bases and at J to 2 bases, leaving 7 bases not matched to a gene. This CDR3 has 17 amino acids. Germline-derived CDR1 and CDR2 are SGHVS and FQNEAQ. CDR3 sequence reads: CASSLPGQGVGNQPQHF. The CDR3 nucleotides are TGTGCCAGCAGCTTACCGGGACAGGGCGTAGGCAATCAGCCCCAGCATTTT.

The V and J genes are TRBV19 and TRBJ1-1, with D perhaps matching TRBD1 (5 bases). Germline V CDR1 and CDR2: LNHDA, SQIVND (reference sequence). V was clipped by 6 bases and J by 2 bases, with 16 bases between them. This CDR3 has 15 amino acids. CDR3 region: CASSLTTGGNTEAFF. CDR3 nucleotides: TGTGCCAGTAGCCTAACTACAGGTGGAAACACTGAAGCTTTCTTT.

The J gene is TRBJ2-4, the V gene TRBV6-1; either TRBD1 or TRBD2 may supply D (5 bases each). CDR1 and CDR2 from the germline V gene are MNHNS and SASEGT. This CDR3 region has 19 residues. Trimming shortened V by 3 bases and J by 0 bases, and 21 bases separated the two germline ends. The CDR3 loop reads CASSDLEGSEDIAKNIQYF. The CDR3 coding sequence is TGTGCCAGCAGTGATCTTGAGGGGAGCGAGGATATAGCCAAAAACATTCAGTACTTC.

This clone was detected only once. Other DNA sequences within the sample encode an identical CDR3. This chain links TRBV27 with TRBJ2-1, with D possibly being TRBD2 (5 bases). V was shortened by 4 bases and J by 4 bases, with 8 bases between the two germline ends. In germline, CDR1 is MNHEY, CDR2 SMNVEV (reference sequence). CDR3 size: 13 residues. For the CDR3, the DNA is TGTGCCAGCAGTTCGCGGGCGTACAATGAGCAGTTCTTC. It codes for CASSSRAYNEQFF.

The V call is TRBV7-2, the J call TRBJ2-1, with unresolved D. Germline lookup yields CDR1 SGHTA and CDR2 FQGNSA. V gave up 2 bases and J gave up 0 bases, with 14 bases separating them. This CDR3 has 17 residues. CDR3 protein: CASSLLGGISSYNEQFF. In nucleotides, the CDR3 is TGTGCCAGCAGCTTACTTGGTGGGATCAGCTCCTACAATGAGCAGTTCTTC.

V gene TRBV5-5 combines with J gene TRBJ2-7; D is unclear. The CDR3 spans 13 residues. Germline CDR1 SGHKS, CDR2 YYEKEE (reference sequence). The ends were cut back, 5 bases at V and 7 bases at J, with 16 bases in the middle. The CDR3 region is CASSYRYYLEQYF. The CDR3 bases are TGTGCCAGCAGTTACAGATACTATTTGGAGCAGTACTTC.

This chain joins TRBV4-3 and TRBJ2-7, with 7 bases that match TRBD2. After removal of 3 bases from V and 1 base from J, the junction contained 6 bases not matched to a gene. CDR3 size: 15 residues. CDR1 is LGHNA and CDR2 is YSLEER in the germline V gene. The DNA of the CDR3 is TGCGCCAGCAGCCATTCTACTAGCGCGTCCTACGAGCAGTACTTC. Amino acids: CASSHSTSASYEQYF.

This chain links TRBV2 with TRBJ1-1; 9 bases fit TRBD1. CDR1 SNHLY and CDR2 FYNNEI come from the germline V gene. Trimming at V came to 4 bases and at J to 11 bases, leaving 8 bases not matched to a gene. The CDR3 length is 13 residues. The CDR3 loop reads CASSGWTGDIAFF. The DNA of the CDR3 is TGTGCCAGCAGTGGATGGACAGGGGATATCGCTTTCTTT.

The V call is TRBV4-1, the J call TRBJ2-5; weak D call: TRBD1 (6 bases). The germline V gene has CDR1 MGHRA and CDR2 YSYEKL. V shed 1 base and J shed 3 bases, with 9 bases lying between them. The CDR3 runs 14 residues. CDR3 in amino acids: CASSQGDIEETQYF. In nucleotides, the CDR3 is TGCGCCAGCAGCCAAGGGGACATTGAAGAGACCCAGTACTTC.

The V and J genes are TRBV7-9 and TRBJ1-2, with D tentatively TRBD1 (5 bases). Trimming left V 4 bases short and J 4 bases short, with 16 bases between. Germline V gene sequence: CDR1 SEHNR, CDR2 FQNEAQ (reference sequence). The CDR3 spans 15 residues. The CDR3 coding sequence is TGTGCCAGCAGCTGGGACCACGGGATGATCTATGGCTACACCTTC. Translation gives CASSWDHGMIYGYTF.

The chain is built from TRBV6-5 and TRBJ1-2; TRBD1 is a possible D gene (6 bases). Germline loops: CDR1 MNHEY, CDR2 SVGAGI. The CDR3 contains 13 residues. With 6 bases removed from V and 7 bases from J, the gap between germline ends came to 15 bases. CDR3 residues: CASSDRPQGGYTF. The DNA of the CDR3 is TGTGCCAGCAGCGACAGGCCCCAGGGTGGCTACACCTTC.

In nucleotides, the CDR3 is TGCGCCAGCAGTGAGGACAGGGACTGGGATTCACCCCTCCACTTT. Its translation is CASSEDRDWDSPLHF. This rearrangement joins TRBV10-1 to TRBJ1-6; 7 bases line up with TRBD1. Trimming took 2 bases from V and 8 from J; bases not matched to a gene: 6. The CDR3 contains 15 residues. Germline V gene data show CDR1 as WNHNN and CDR2 as SYGVQD (reference sequence).

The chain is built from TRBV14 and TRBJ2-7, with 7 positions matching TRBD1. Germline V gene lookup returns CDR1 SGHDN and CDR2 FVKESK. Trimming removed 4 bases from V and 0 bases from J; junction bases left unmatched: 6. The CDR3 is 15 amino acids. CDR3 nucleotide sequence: TGTGCCAGCAGCCTAGGACAGGCGAGCTCCTACGAGCAGTACTTC. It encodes CASSLGQASSYEQYF.